This T cell receptor beta chain was obtained from a study of shared clonotypes between healthy human individuals. Study-wide results and caveats: For naive CD4 cells, approximately 4.7% of clonotypes were shared across a handful of donors. Relative to their counterparts shared across all four donors, non-shared clonotypes exhibited diminished generation probabilities.

The CDR3 totals 12 residues. V shed 7 bases, J shed 5 bases, and the junction held 1 base outside the gene matches. The V gene's germline CDR1 is MDHEN and CDR2 SYDVKM. Each sorted subset replicate got 200 ng genomic DNA, tens of thousands of genomes. Assay: immunoSEQ multiplex PCR; the TCRdb copy retains only in-frame clones and omits some. Of 2 million to 2.5 million clones in the sample, roughly 92% were seen once. Note on this clone: The target antigen is unknown.

The sample taken for sequencing was naive CD4+ T cells from PBMCs. Subset given: CD45RA+ positively selected. The receptor was derived from a man between 18 and 35 years old in good health. Some clones in this sample may be carry-over from other donors' samples. The chain has TRBV28 and TRBJ2-1; 8 nucleotides line up with TRBD1. The CDR3 is CASTGGNNEQFF. The CDR3 region has the DNA TGTGCCAGCACAGGGGGCAACAATGAGCAGTTCTTC.